This TCR beta chain is from a study of cytomegalovirus exposure and HLA in healthy donors. This clone was counted once. Use of 60 Vbeta and 13 Jbeta primers characterized the PCR. Profiled with immunoSEQ multiplex PCR; TCRdb holds only in-frame clones, not every one. The sample includes more than 150,000 clones, around four fifths of them seen just once. Germline assignment: CDR1 SGHRS and CDR2 YFSETQ. The CDR3 is made up of 15 amino acids. Trimming removed 0 bases from V and 0 bases from J, with 7 bases in between. The clonotype comes from a woman between 18 and 29 years old in good health and CMV-seronegative. The specimen was PBMCs. The chain has TRBV5-1 and TRBJ1-3; D unclear. The CDR3 here is CASSLEAGSGNTIYF. In DNA, the CDR3 is TGCGCCAGCAGCTTGGAGGCAGGCTCTGGAAACACCATATATTTT.